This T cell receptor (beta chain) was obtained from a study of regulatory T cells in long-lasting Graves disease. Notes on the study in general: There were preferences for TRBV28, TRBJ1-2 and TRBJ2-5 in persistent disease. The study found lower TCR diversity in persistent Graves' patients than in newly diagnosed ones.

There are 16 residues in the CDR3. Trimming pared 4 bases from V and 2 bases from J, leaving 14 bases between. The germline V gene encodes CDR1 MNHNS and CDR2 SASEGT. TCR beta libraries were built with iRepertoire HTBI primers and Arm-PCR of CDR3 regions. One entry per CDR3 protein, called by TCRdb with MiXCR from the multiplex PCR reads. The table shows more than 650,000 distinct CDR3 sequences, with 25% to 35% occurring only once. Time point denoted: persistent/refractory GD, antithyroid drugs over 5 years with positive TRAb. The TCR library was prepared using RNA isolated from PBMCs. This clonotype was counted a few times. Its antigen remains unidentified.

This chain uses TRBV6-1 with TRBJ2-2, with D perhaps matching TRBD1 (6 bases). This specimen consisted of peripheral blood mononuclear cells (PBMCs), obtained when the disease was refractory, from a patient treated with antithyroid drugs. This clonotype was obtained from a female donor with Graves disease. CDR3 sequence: CASSGVTGYNTGELFF. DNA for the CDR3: TGTGCCAGCAGTGGGGTGACAGGATATAACACCGGGGAGCTGTTTTTT.